This T cell receptor (beta chain) was profiled in a study of T cells after yellow fever vaccination. Regarding the study as a whole: In FACS-sorted repertoires, abundant clonotypes from the bulk population could appear as contaminants. Just a small share of clonotypes turned up in the CD4 compartment as well as the CD8 compartment.

The CDR3 is made up of 16 amino acids. As to this clonotype: Its antigen remains unidentified.

Template switching with 5'RACE generated the TCR cDNA and added a universal primer site and UMIs. Each CDR3 protein is one row after TCRdb ran MiXCR on the 5' RACE reads. Among about 300,000 distinct CDR3 sequences listed, 3% to 4.5% were seen once. The sample in question was PBMCs, obtained 5 days after the yellow fever booster vaccination. The sequence derives from a man between 18 and 35 years old who received the YFV17D yellow fever vaccine. This sequence joins TRBV21-1 and TRBJ2-5; the D segment call TRBD1 is taken from the table without a DNA check. TRBV21-1 is a recognized pseudogene. In nucleotides, the CDR3 is TGTGCCAGCAGCAAAGCTGGCAGGGGGTACCAAGAGACCCAGTACTTC. Its protein product is CASSKAGRGYQETQYF.